Each of the 18 T cell receptor beta chains below was sequenced from the same sample in a study of Graves' ophthalmopathy and Graves' hyperthyroidism. CDR3 regions of TCR beta were amplified from RNA transcripts. Amplification began with first-round RT-PCR using HTBI primers, then second-round multiplex PCR was performed. MiXCR, run by TCRdb on the multiplex PCR reads, gives a single entry per CDR3 protein. This sample carries about 740,000 distinct CDR3 sequences, around 40% of them seen once, and the ten largest clones take 40% to 45%. Sequencing was carried out using peripheral blood. These receptors came from an adult man with Graves' ophthalmopathy.

V usage is TRBV25-1 and J usage is TRBJ1-1; 10 bases are shared with TRBD1. After removal of 6 bases from V and 4 bases from J, the junction contained 8 bases not matched to a gene. CDR1 is MGHDK, CDR2 SYGVNS, per germline. The CDR3 contains 15 residues. In DNA form, the CDR3 reads TGTGCCAGCAGGAGGAAGACAGGGGGCGGCACTGAAGCTTTCTTT. It encodes CASRRKTGGGTEAFF.

Here the CDR3 reads CASSVDDGDEWGETQYF. The CDR3 DNA reads as TGTGCCAGCAGCGTTGATGACGGGGACGAATGGGGAGAGACCCAGTACTTC. This sequence joins TRBV7-6 and TRBJ2-5; D may be TRBD1 or TRBD2 (5 bases each). There are 17 residues in the CDR3. Trimming stripped 5 bases from V and 4 bases from J, with 23 bases between. Germline CDR1 is SGHVS and CDR2 is FNYEAQ.

The chain combines TRBV29-1 with TRBJ1-4, with D maybe TRBD1 (6 bases). The CDR3 sequence is 13 residues long. The ends were cut back, 4 bases at V and 8 bases at J, with 14 bases in the middle. The germline V gene encodes CDR1 SQVTM and CDR2 ANQGSEA. This CDR3 is CSVVGAGREKLFF. CDR3 nucleotides: TGCAGCGTTGTGGGGGCAGGGCGCGAAAAACTGTTTTTT. The full variable domain, with the rest looked up from reference TRBV29-1 and TRBJ1-4, is SAVISQKPSRDICQRGTSLTIQCQVDSQVTMMFWYRQQPGQSLTLIATANQGSEATYESGFVIDKFPISRPNLTFSTLTVSNMSPEDSSIYLCSVVGAGREKLFFGSGTQLSVL.

Ten or more counts support this clonotype. The rearrangement links TRBV10-2 to TRBJ1-2; D not certain. The length of the CDR3 is 11 residues. The germline V gene has CDR1 WSHSY and CDR2 SAAADI. Trimming took off 6 bases at V and 6 bases at J, with 8 bases between the two ends. CDR3 in amino acids: CASRRGNGYTF. The CDR3 DNA reads TGCGCCAGCAGGCGGGGAAATGGCTACACCTTC.

This chain uses TRBV7-9 with TRBJ2-2; 8 bases agree with TRBD2. The CDR3 has 15 amino acids. Germline CDR1 and CDR2: SEHNR and FQNEAQ (reference sequence). The J segment lost 0 bases and the V segment lost 6 bases, leaving 3 bases of the junction unmatched. The CDR3 sequence is CASSRAGANTGELFF. CDR3 nucleotides: TGTGCCAGCAGTCGAGCGGGAGCGAACACCGGGGAGCTGTTTTTT.

Ten or more counts support this clonotype. The chain recombines TRBV10-3 with TRBJ1-1, with 7 bases lining up with TRBD1. The germline V gene encodes CDR1 ENHRY and CDR2 SYGVKD. The CDR3 has 13 residues. V lost 10 bases to trimming and J lost 1 base; unmatched junction nucleotides: 6. For the CDR3, the DNA is TGTGCCACCACCGACAGGGAGAACACTGAAGCTTTCTTT. It is translated as CATTDRENTEAFF.

This clonotype occurred a few times. For the CDR3, the DNA is TGCAGTGCTAGAGGGGGCAGCGGGAACACTGAAGCTTTCTTT. Amino acid sequence: CSARGGSGNTEAFF. V is TRBV20-1 and J is TRBJ1-1, with D maybe TRBD1 (5 bases). V was trimmed by 1 base and J by 1 base, leaving 10 bases between them. This CDR3 region has 14 residues. Germline loops: CDR1 DFQATT, CDR2 SNEGSKA (reference sequence).

V is TRBV2 and J is TRBJ1-1; no reliable D call. The V and J ends lost 6 bases and 1 base respectively, with 9 bases between them. Germline CDR1 and CDR2: SNHLY and FYNNEI. This CDR3 comprises 13 residues. This chain's CDR3 is CASRKQSNTEAFF. CDR3 coding DNA: TGTGCCAGCAGGAAACAGTCGAACACTGAAGCTTTCTTT.

The V gene is TRBV2, the J gene TRBJ2-5; no definite D call. The germline V gene encodes CDR1 SNHLY and CDR2 FYNNEI. V was pared by 11 bases and J by 2 bases, with 6 bases between. The CDR3 has 10 residues. The chain's CDR3 is CAAQQETQYF. The CDR3 bases are TGTGCCGCACAGCAAGAGACCCAGTACTTC.

This chain links TRBV4-3 with TRBJ2-5; D could derive from TRBD1 or TRBD2 (5 bases each). CDR3 length: 17 residues. Trimming pared 3 bases from V and 9 bases from J, leaving 26 bases between. In germline, CDR1 is LGHNA, CDR2 YSLEER. The CDR3: CASSHPGARDGPGAQYF. The CDR3 DNA reads as TGCGCCAGCAGCCACCCTGGGGCCCGGGACGGACCTGGGGCCCAGTACTTC.

At least ten counts were recorded for this clonotype. The chain combines TRBV10-3 with TRBJ2-2; TRBD2 is a possible D gene (6 bases). Germline-derived CDR1 and CDR2 are ENHRY and SYGVKD. Trimming took 3 bases from V and 2 from J, leaving 10 bases between them. The CDR3 length is 15 residues. As DNA, the CDR3 is TGTGCCATCAGTGACGCCGGGACTAACACCGGGGAGCTGTTTTTT. Its translation is CAISDAGTNTGELFF.

This clonotype has more than one count but fewer than ten. V gene TRBV20-1 combines with J gene TRBJ1-2; TRBD1 matches at 8 bases. The V gene end was trimmed by 6 bases and the J gene end by 3 bases; junction bases not matched to a gene: 12. Germline values: CDR1 DFQATT, CDR2 SNEGSKA (reference sequence). The CDR3 contains 15 residues. Here the CDR3 DNA reads TGCAGTGCCGAGACTTTGGGACAGGTTCACTATGGCTACACCTTC. Translated: CSAETLGQVHYGYTF.

This chain connects TRBV29-1 to TRBJ2-2; D perhaps matches TRBD1 (5 bases). This CDR3 is built from 13 residues. From germline, CDR1 is SQVTM and CDR2 ANQGSEA. Trimming shortened V by 4 bases and J by 5 bases, and 11 bases separated the two germline ends. The CDR3 coding sequence is TGCAGCGTTGCCAGGGTCCGGACCGGGGAGCTGTTTTTT. This sequence encodes CSVARVRTGELFF.

The V call is TRBV10-3, the J call TRBJ1-1; 10 bases agree with TRBD1. The germline V gene has CDR1 ENHRY and CDR2 SYGVKD. The V gene end was trimmed by 10 bases and the J gene end by 4 bases; junction bases not matched to a gene: 15. The CDR3 covers 16 residues. DNA of the CDR3: TGTGCCAGCGGAGACCCGACAGGGGGCGCGTCCACTGAAGCTTTCTTT. It encodes CASGDPTGGASTEAFF.

The chain couples TRBV9 to TRBJ2-7, with D tentatively TRBD2 (5 bases). The CDR3 loop spans 15 amino acids. Germline CDR1 is SGDLS and CDR2 is YYNGEE. V lost 2 bases, J lost 3 bases, and 15 bases lay in between. CDR3 DNA sequence: TGTGCCAGCAGCGTTTACCGGGGTAACGACTACGAGCAGTACTTC. As protein: CASSVYRGNDYEQYF.

V usage is TRBV19 and J usage is TRBJ2-7, with 7 bases fitting TRBD1. The V segment lost 3 bases and the J segment 1 base; nucleotides outside the gene matches: 12. There are 17 residues in the CDR3. Germline loops: CDR1 LNHDA, CDR2 SQIVND (reference sequence). This chain's CDR3 is CASSIGLWGQQSYEQYF. Here the CDR3 DNA reads TGTGCCAGTAGTATTGGGCTGTGGGGACAGCAATCCTACGAGCAGTACTTC.

J is TRBJ1-1 and V is TRBV7-6, with D perhaps matching TRBD1 (5 bases). Germline-derived CDR1 and CDR2 are SGHVS and FNYEAQ. Trimming took 6 bases from V and 0 from J, leaving 17 bases between them. This CDR3 has 16 amino acids. This chain's CDR3 is CASSLSPGMLNTEAFF. CDR3 nucleotides: TGTGCCAGCAGTTTGTCACCAGGGATGTTGAACACTGAAGCTTTCTTT.

This clonotype was detected only once. This rearrangement joins TRBV9 to TRBJ1-6; D not resolved. There are 14 residues in the CDR3. V was pared by 5 bases and J by 7 bases, with 13 bases between. Germline CDR1 is SGDLS and CDR2 is YYNGEE. The CDR3 here is CASSLDFRNSPLHF. In nucleotides, the CDR3 is TGTGCCAGCAGTTTGGACTTCAGGAATTCACCCCTCCACTTT. Variable domain in full (rest from reference TRBV9 and TRBJ1-6): DSGVTQTPKHLITATGQRVTLRCSPRSGDLSVYWYQQSLDQGLQFLIQYYNGEERAKGNILERFSAQQFPDLHSELNLSSLELGDSALYFCASSLDFRNSPLHFGNGTRLTVT.